Only a few counts were recorded for the clone carrying this T cell receptor beta chain. Antigen: not known. Both about-4-week and about-12-week second-dose recipients were combined. The sample comes from a study of T cell responses to AZD1222 COVID-19 vaccine. Study conclusions and caveats: Two AZD1222 doses significantly raised spike-specific TCR breadth and depth over controls. Mostly white British, mostly female donors; authors suggested clonal diversity may be underestimated.

This table comes from immunoSEQ multiplex PCR, and its TCRdb copy is limited to in-frame clones, with some not included. The sample has more than 85,000 clones, roughly 86% seen once. CDR3 length: 15 residues. Germline V gene data show CDR1 as LGHDT and CDR2 as YNNKEL (reference sequence). V gave up 1 base and J gave up 2 bases; unmatched junction bases: 3. The clonotype comes from an adult who received the AZD1222 COVID-19 vaccine. This sequence joins TRBV3-1 (or the pseudogene TRBV3-2) and TRBJ2-5; 8 bases fit TRBD2. Sequencing was performed on peripheral blood, taken 28 days after the second AZD1222 dose. CDR3 in amino acids: CASSQAGTRQETQYF. In DNA form, the CDR3 reads TGTGCCAGCAGCCAAGCCGGGACTAGACAAGAGACCCAGTACTTC.